This entry lists 11 T cell receptor beta chains sequenced from one sample in a study of human T cells and chemical hapten exposure (dated by TCRdb to 2020 to 2022). The library was obtained by RACE. For sequencing, a NextSeq 500 was employed. The public reads were reprocessed in TCRdb via fastp at Q25 and MiXCR, keeping in-frame beta chains. Here each entry gathers all rows of one CDR3 protein and keeps the most common genes and DNA. The sample contains some 400,000 distinct CDR3 sequences, approximately 5% of them found a single time. Of the sample, around 2.6% is held by the ten largest clones. This specimen's time point label, interpreted: pre-sensitization, week 0. The treatment or condition label for this specimen denotes: therapeutic diphenylcyclopropenone sensitization with weekly scalp DPC. The input for sequencing was whole blood, taken in connection with sensitization to the hapten diphenylcyclopropenone (DPC). The receptors shown here come from a woman between 50 and 59 years old with alopecia areata. Some clones in this sample may be carry-over from other donors' samples.

Here the CDR3 reads CAISESGAGGGETQYF. The DNA of the CDR3 is TGTGCCATCAGTGAATCAGGGGCAGGGGGAGGTGAGACCCAGTACTTC. The chain recombines TRBV10-3 with TRBJ2-5; possible D gene TRBD1, 7 bases. V lost 3 bases to trimming and J lost 5 bases, with 19 bases between them. The germline V gene has CDR1 ENHRY and CDR2 SYGVKD. The CDR3 extends over 16 amino acids.

This clonotype was picked up a small number of times. This chain links TRBV6-5 with TRBJ2-3; maybe TRBD2 (5 bases). The CDR3 runs to 15 residues. Germline CDR1 is MNHEY and CDR2 is SVGAGI. V lost 2 bases, J lost 1 base, and 10 bases lay in between. The CDR3 loop is CASSYGSLGTDTQYF. In nucleotides, the CDR3 is TGTGCCAGCAGTTACGGGAGCCTTGGCACAGATACGCAGTATTTT.

V usage is TRBV30 and J usage is TRBJ2-3; D may be TRBD2 (5 bases). The CDR3 runs 14 residues. CDR1 is GTSNPN, CDR2 SVGIG, per germline (reference sequence). Trimming removed 6 bases from V and 5 bases from J, with 18 bases in between. The CDR3 nucleotides are TGTGCCTGCTCTCTAGACGGGGTCCTAGATACGCAGTATTTT. The encoded protein is CACSLDGVLDTQYF. The full variable domain, rest sourced from reference TRBV30 and TRBJ2-3, is SQTIHQWPATLVQPVGSPLSLECTVEGTSNPNLYWYRQAAGRGLQLLFYSVGIGQISSEVPQNLSASRPQDRQFILSSKKLLLSDSGFYLCACSLDGVLDTQYFGPGTRLTVL.

This clonotype was counted only a few times. The J gene is TRBJ2-1, the V gene TRBV20-1, with 9 positions matching TRBD2. This CDR3 is 16 amino acids long. Trimming at V came to 5 bases and at J to 0 bases, leaving 8 bases not matched to a gene. The germline CDR1 and CDR2 sequences are DFQATT and SNEGSKA (reference sequence). CDR3 sequence: CSAGTSLSSSYNEQFF. CDR3 DNA sequence: TGCAGTGCTGGGACTAGCCTTTCGAGCTCCTACAATGAGCAGTTCTTC.

CDR3 amino acids: CSARDIQAGASHEQYF. The CDR3 DNA follows: TGCAGTGCTAGAGACATACAGGCGGGAGCGTCCCACGAGCAGTACTTC. The V gene is TRBV20-1, the J gene TRBJ2-7; TRBD2 matches at 7 bases. The CDR3 has 16 residues. Germline V gene sequence: CDR1 DFQATT, CDR2 SNEGSKA (reference sequence). Trimming removed 0 bases from V and 5 bases from J; junction bases left unmatched: 13.

This clonotype was seen a handful of times. The chain combines TRBV6-5 with TRBJ2-4, with 7 bases lining up with TRBD1. With 4 bases clipped from V and 9 bases from J, the junction kept 9 bases outside the gene matches. CDR1 and CDR2 from the germline V gene are MNHEY and SVGAGI. The CDR3 length is 14 residues. CDR3 sequence: CASSSPDRIGIQYF. For the CDR3, the DNA is TGTGCCAGCAGTTCACCGGACAGGATAGGCATTCAGTACTTC.

This clonotype was seen at least ten times. V gene TRBV5-4 combines with J gene TRBJ2-2; 7 nucleotides match TRBD2. Germline assignment: CDR1 SGHNT and CDR2 YYREEE (reference sequence). The CDR3 contains 15 residues. Losses at the gene ends were 2 bases for V and 4 bases for J; bases not matched to a gene: 5. The CDR3 sequence: CASSLQRDGTGELFF. Here the CDR3 DNA reads TGTGCCAGCAGCTTACAGCGGGATGGCACCGGGGAGCTGTTTTTT.

V and J are TRBV12-5 and TRBJ1-5; maybe TRBD1 (5 bases). Per germline, CDR1 LGHNT and CDR2 FRNRAP. The CDR3 consists of 18 residues. V shed 2 bases and J shed 5 bases, with 22 bases lying between them. The CDR3 nucleotides read TGTGCTAGTGGTTTGAGAAGGGACGGGCAGCTAGTGGATCAGCCCCAGCATTTT. Translating gives CASGLRRDGQLVDQPQHF.

This clonotype showed up many times. This chain's CDR3 is CASSQDTGNYGYTF. The CDR3 DNA follows: TGTGCCAGCAGCCAAGACACAGGGAACTATGGCTACACCTTC. The chain couples TRBV3-1 to TRBJ1-2, with D possibly TRBD1 on 6 matching bases. The germline V gene encodes CDR1 LGHDT and CDR2 YNNKEL (reference sequence). Trimming removed 0 bases from V and 2 bases from J, with 7 bases in between. The CDR3 spans 14 residues.

At least ten counts were recorded for this clonotype. The V gene is TRBV5-1, the J gene TRBJ2-7, with no clear D. The CDR3 is 12 amino acids. Germline V gene sequence: CDR1 SGHRS, CDR2 YFSETQ. V dropped 4 bases and J dropped 5 bases, with 10 bases sitting between them. CDR3 coding DNA: TGCGCCAGCAGCGGATCGAGCGACGAGCAGTACTTC. Translation: CASSGSSDEQYF.

This rearrangement joins TRBV5-1 to TRBJ2-7; 12 bases agree with TRBD2. The V segment lost 4 bases and the J segment 3 bases; nucleotides outside the gene matches: 5. This CDR3 is 15 amino acids long. Germline CDR1 and CDR2: SGHRS and YFSETQ. This CDR3 is CASSRGLAGRYEQYF. The CDR3 DNA reads as TGCGCCAGCAGCAGGGGACTAGCGGGCCGCTACGAGCAGTACTTC. The full variable domain, its missing parts supplied by reference TRBV5-1 and TRBJ2-7, is KAGVTQTPRYLIKTRGQQVTLSCSPISGHRSVSWYQQTPGQGLQFLFEYFSETQRNKGNFPGRFSGRQFSNSRSEMNVSTLELGDSALYLCASSRGLAGRYEQYFGPGTRLTVT.